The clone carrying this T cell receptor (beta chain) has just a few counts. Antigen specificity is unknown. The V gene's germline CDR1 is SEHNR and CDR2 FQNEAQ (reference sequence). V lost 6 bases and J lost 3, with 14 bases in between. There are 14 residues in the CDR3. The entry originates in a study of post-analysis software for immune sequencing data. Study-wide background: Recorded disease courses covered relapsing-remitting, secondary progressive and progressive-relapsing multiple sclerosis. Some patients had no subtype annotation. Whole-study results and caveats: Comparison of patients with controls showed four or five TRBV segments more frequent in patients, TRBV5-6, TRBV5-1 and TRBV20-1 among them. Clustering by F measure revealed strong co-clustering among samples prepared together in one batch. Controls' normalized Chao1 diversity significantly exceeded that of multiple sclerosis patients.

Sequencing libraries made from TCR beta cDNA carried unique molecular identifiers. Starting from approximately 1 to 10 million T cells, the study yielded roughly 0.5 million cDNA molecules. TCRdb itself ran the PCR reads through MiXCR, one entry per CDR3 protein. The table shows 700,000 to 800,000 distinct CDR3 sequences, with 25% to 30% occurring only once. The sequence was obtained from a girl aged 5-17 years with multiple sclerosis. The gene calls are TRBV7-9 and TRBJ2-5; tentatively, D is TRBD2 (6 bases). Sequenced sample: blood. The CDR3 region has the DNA TGTGCCAGCAGAGGGCGCGGGATGAAAGAGACCCAGTACTTC. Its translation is CASRGRGMKETQYF.